The 2 T cell receptor beta chains in this list originate from one sample, sequenced in a study of blood T cell repertoires in COVID-19. Repertoires were generated with immunoSEQ multiplex PCR, while TCRdb's copy carries only in-frame clones and drops some. Of 150,000 or so clones in the sample, 85% to 90% were seen once. Material: PBMCs or T cells enriched from blood (not recorded which). Receptor source: a woman in her twenties or thirties with acute COVID-19.

The chain has TRBV5-1 and TRBJ2-7; D is unclear. This CDR3 has 13 residues. Germline assignment: CDR1 SGHRS and CDR2 YFSETQ. The V and J ends lost 0 bases and 2 bases respectively, with 6 bases between them. CDR3 protein: CASSLGAAYEQYF. The DNA for the CDR3 is TGCGCCAGCAGCTTGGGAGCCGCCTACGAGCAGTACTTC.

The chain recombines TRBV5-1 with TRBJ2-1; 8 nucleotides line up with TRBD2. The germline V gene encodes CDR1 SGHRS and CDR2 YFSETQ. Germline trimming cut 4 bases from V and 7 bases from J; bases unmatched to any gene: 7. CDR3 size: 14 residues. The CDR3 DNA follows: TGCGCCAGCAGCATAATAGCGGGAACTAATGAGCAGTTCTTC. Its protein is CASSIIAGTNEQFF.